The present T cell receptor beta chain was sequenced within a study of PD-L1 blockade in urothelial cancer. Study details: Treatment start was followed by blood analysis at 3 weeks (second dose) and again at 6 weeks. T cell content in blood samples showed a median of around 140,000.

This clone was seen only a few times. Produced via immunoSEQ multiplex PCR; TCRdb's table is partial and in-frame only. The profile shows 85,000 to 90,000 clones, roughly 90% of them singletons. Time point in this sample: pretreatment peripheral blood. The sample here was PBMCs, taken around atezolizumab (anti-PD-L1) treatment. This clonotype was sampled from a woman of 80 years or more with urothelial cancer.

DNA for the CDR3: TGCAGCGTTGAAGCGGGAGTACAAGAGACCCAGTACTTC. Residues: CSVEAGVQETQYF. The chain employs TRBV29-1 and TRBJ2-5; TRBD2 might be the D (6 bases). CDR1 SQVTM and CDR2 ANQGSEA come from the germline V gene. The CDR3 is 13 residues long. V lost 1 base and J 2 bases, leaving 8 bases between the germline ends.